This TCR beta chain was identified during a study of blood T cell repertoires in COVID-19. Across the whole study: PBMCs, B-cell-depleted T cells, or T cells provided the cDNA or gDNA that made up the material.

Original data processing: Reference gene primer amplification gave nucleated cell count estimates. TCRdb's copy holds only in-frame clones and misses some; the assay was immunoSEQ multiplex PCR. V and J calls and clone size follow that table, whereas D and trimming were derived from the DNA. The sample includes around 310,000 clones, over 75% of them seen just once. Germline assignment: CDR1 SGHRS and CDR2 YFSETQ. CDR3 length: 15 residues. J lost 2 bases, V lost 2 bases, and 7 bases had no gene match. The TCR comes from a woman between 50 and 59 years old with active or convalescent COVID-19. The gene calls are TRBV5-1 and TRBJ2-7, with 7 bases lining up with TRBD1. Input material: peripheral blood. CDR3 nucleotide sequence: TGCGCCAGCAGCTTAACAGGGGATATCCCCTACGAGCAGTACTTC. Its translation: CASSLTGDIPYEQYF.